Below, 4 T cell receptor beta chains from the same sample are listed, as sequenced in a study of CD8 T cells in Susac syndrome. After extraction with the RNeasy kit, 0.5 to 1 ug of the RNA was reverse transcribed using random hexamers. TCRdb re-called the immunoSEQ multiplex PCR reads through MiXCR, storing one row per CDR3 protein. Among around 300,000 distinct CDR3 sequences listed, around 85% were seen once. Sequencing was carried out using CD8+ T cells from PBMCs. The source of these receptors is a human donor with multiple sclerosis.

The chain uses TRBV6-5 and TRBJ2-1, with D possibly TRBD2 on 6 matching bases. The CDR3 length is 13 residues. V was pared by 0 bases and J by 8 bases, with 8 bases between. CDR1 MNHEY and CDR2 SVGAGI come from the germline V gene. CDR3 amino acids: CASSYSGDYEQFF. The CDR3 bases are TGTGCCAGCAGTTACTCAGGGGACTATGAGCAGTTCTTC.

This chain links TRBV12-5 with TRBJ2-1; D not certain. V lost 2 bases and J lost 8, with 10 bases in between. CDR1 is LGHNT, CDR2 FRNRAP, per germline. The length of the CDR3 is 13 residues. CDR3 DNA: TGTGCTAGTGGTTTGTTTAACCGCGATGAGCAGTTCTTC. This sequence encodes CASGLFNRDEQFF.

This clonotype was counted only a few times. The CDR3 DNA is TGTGCCAGCAGTTTATACGAGGGAGTAATCGAGCAGTACTTC. It is translated as CASSLYEGVIEQYF. V gene TRBV28 combines with J gene TRBJ2-7; tentative D call: TRBD2 (5 bases). Germline loops: CDR1 MDHEN, CDR2 SYDVKM. Trimming cost V 1 base and J 6 bases, with 13 bases left between them. The length of the CDR3 is 14 residues.

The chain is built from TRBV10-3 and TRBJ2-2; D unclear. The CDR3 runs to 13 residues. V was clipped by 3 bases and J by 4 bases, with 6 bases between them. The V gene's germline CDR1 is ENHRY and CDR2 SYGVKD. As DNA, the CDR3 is TGTGCCATCAGTGATGTCATCACCGGGGAGCTGTTTTTT. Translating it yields CAISDVITGELFF.